This T cell receptor beta chain was recovered during a study of blood T cell repertoires in COVID-19. In the study overall: Both acute and convalescent COVID-19 samples were obtained from the United States, Italy and Spain.

The CDR3 is 13 residues long. V lost 11 bases and J 7 bases, leaving 17 bases between the germline ends. Per the germline V gene, CDR1 is SNHLY and CDR2 is FYNNEI. Using immunoSEQ multiplex PCR, the repertoire was profiled, and TCRdb retains in-frame clones only, with some absent. Of approximately 90,000 clones listed, approximately 82% are singletons. Material: peripheral blood. The chain combines TRBV2 with TRBJ1-4; weak D call: TRBD1 (5 bases). This TCR came from a woman of 80 years or more with acute or convalescent COVID-19. In nucleotides, the CDR3 is TGTGCCTCAATAGGGGTTCTCGGTGAAAAACTGTTTTTT. Protein sequence: CASIGVLGEKLFF.